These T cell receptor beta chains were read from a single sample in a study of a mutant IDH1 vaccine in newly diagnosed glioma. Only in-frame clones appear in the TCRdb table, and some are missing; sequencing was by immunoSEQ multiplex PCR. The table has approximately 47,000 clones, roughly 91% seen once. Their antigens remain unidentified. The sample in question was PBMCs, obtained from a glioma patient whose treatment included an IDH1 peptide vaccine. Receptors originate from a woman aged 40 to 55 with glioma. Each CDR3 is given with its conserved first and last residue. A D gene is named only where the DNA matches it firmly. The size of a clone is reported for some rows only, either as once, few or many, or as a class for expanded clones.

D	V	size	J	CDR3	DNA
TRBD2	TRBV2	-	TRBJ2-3	CASSLAGTQYF	TGTGCCAGCAGCCTAGCGGGGACGCAGTATTTT
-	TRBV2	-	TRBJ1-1	CAAAVPGRGTEAFF	TGTGCCGCAGCGGTACCGGGACGTGGCACTGAAGCTTTCTTT
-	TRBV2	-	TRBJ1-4	CAGRVSNEKLFF	TGTGCCGGCAGGGTTTCCAATGAAAAACTGTTTTTT
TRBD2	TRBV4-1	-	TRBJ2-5	CASSQLGLAGQETQYF	TGCGCCAGCAGCCAGCTGGGACTAGCGGGTCAAGAGACCCAGTACTTC
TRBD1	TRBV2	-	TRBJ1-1	CASTRTGLNTEAFF	TGTGCCAGCACTAGGACAGGGCTGAACACTGAAGCTTTCTTT
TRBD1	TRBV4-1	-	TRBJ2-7	CASSLGTGTYEQYF	TGCGCCAGCAGCCTAGGGACAGGGACCTACGAGCAGTACTTC
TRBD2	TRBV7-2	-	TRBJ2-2	CASSLGGGNTGELFF	TGTGCCAGCAGCCTTGGCGGGGGTAACACCGGGGAGCTGTTTTTT
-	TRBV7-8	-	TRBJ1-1	CASSLARQRLNTEAFF	TGTGCCAGCAGCTTAGCGCGGCAGAGACTGAACACTGAAGCTTTCTTT
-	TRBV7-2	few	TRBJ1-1	CASSLEPNTEAFF	TGTGCCAGCAGCCTAGAACCGAACACTGAAGCTTTCTTT
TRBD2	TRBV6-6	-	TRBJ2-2	CASTHIAGATGELFF	TGTGCCAGCACCCATATAGCGGGAGCCACCGGGGAGCTGTTTTTT
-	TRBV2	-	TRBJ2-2	CASSAQGPNTGELFF	TGTGCCAGCAGTGCGCAGGGCCCGAACACCGGGGAGCTGTTTTTT
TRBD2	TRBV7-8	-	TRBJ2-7	CASSPASGISYEQYF	TGTGCCAGCAGCCCGGCTAGCGGGATCTCCTACGAGCAGTACTTC
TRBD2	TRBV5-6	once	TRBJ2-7	CASSLGEGRSRQYEQYF	TGTGCCAGCAGCTTGGGGGAGGGGCGTTCTCGACAATACGAGCAGTACTTC
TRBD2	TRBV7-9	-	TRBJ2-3	CASSLLLAGEAGTDTQYF	TGTGCCAGCAGCTTATTGCTAGCGGGAGAGGCGGGGACAGATACGCAGTATTTT
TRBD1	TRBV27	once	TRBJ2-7	CASGKGDRTEYEQYF	TGTGCCAGCGGTAAAGGGGACAGGACGGAGTACGAGCAGTACTTC
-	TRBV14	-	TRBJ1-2	CASSQVQGFRGYTF	TGTGCCAGCAGCCAAGTACAGGGTTTTCGGGGCTACACCTTC
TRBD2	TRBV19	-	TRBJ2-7	CASSIIAGDEQYF	TGTGCCAGTAGTATAATAGCGGGAGACGAGCAGTACTTC